This T cell receptor beta chain was sequenced in a study of CD8 T cells in ankylosing spondylitis. CDR1 DFQATT and CDR2 SNEGSKA come from the germline V gene (reference sequence). CDR3 size: 13 residues. V was clipped by 4 bases and J by 5 bases, with 12 bases between them. General study points: Existing reports had already noted some motif variants in reactive arthritis synovial fluid and blood. Roughly eight highly homologous variants made up a TCR beta motif that seemed to typify ankylosing spondylitis blood. Disease-linked clones reportedly concentrated significantly in matched ankylosing spondylitis synovial fluid.

This clonotype turned up a few times. The antigen is undetermined. Generation of TCR beta libraries employed quantitative 5'-RACE incorporating molecular barcodes. TCRdb re-called the 5' RACE reads through MiXCR, storing one row per CDR3 protein. The sample holds 800,000 to 900,000 distinct CDR3 sequences, approximately 10% seen once. Input material: blood, either unsorted or a sorted T cell fraction (not recorded which). This receptor was obtained from a male donor with ankylosing spondylitis. The V call is TRBV20-1, the J call TRBJ1-5; D ambiguous. CDR3 loop: CSAIGSLDQPQHF. The CDR3, as DNA: TGCAGTGCTATTGGGAGCCTTGATCAGCCCCAGCATTTT.